Sequencing of this TCR beta chain was carried out in a study of shared clonotypes between healthy human individuals. The CDR3 totals 14 residues. With 5 bases removed from V and 0 bases from J, the gap between germline ends came to 8 bases. The germline gives CDR1 MNHEY, CDR2 SVGAGI. Sorted-subset replicate PCRs used approximately 190 ng of genomic DNA. This amount corresponded to approximately 30,000 T cell genomes. Assay used: immunoSEQ multiplex PCR; TCRdb lists only in-frame clones, some missing. Of about 2.1 million clones in the sample, around 93% were seen once. In the case of this clone: The same CDR3 is also encoded by other DNA sequences in this sample.

Naive-designated CD8 cells lacked CD45RO, were positively enriched for CCR7, and omitted terminally differentiated effector memory CD45RA+ cells. The TCR sequence derives from a young man in good health. Some clones in this sample may be carry-over from other donors' samples. This chain joins TRBV6-5 and TRBJ2-1, with no clear D. Sequencing was done on a sample of naive CD8+ T cells from PBMCs. The CDR3 region is CASSPPDSYNEQFF. DNA of the CDR3: TGTGCCAGCAGTCCACCGGACTCCTACAATGAGCAGTTCTTC.